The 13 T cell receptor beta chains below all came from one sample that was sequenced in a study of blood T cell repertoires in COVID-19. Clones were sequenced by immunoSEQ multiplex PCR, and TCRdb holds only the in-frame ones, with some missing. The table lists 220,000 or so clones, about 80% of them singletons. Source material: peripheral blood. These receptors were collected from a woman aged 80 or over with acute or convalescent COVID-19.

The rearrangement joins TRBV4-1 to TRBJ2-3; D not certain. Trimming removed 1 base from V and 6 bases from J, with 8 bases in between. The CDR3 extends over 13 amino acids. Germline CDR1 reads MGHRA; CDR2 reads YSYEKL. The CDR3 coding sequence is TGCGCCAGCAGCCAAGGTAGTTGGGATACGCAGTATTTT. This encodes CASSQGSWDTQYF.

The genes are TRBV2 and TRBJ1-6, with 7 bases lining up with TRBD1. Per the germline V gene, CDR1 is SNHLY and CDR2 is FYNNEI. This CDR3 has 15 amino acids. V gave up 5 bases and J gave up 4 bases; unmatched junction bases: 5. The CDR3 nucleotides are TGTGCCAGCAGTCCGGGACAGTCATATAATTCACCCCTCCACTTT. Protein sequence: CASSPGQSYNSPLHF.

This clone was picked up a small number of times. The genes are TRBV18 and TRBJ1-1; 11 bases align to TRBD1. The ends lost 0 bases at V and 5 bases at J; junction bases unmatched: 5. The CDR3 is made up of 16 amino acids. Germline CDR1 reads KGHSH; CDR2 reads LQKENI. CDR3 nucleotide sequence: TGTGCCAGCTCACCACCCGCGGGACAGGGGGGTACTGAAGCTTTCTTT. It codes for CASSPPAGQGGTEAFF.

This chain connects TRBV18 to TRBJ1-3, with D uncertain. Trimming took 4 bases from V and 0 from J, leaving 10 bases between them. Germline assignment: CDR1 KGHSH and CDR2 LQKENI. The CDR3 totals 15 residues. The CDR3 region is CASSLDMSSGNTIYF. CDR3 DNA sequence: TGTGCCAGCTCACTCGACATGAGCTCTGGAAACACCATATATTTT.

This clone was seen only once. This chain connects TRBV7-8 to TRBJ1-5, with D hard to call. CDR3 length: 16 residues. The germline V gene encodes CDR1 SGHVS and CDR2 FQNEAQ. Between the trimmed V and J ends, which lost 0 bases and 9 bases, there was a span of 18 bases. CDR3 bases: TGTGCCAGCAGCTTAGCTACCTCCAGAGGGCCCGGGCCCCAGCATTTT. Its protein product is CASSLATSRGPGPQHF. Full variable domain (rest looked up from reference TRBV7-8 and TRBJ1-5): GAGVSQSPRYKVAKRGQDVALRCDPISGHVSLFWYQQALGQGPEFLTYFQNEAQLDKSGLPSDRFFAERPEGSVSTLKIQRTQQEDSAVYLCASSLATSRGPGPQHFGDGTRLSIL.

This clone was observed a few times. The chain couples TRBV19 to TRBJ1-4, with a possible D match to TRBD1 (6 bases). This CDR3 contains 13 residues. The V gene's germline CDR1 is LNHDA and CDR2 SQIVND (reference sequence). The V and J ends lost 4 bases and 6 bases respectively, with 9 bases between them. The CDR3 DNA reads TGTGCCAGTAGTAAGAGACAGGATGAAAAACTGTTTTTT. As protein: CASSKRQDEKLFF.

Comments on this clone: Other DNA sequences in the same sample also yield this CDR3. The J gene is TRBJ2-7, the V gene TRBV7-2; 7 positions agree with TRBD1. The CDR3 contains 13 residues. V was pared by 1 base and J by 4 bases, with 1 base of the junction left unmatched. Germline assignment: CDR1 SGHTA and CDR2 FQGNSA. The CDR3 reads CASSLDRGYEQYF. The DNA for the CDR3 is TGTGCCAGCAGCTTAGACAGGGGATACGAGCAGTACTTC.

The CDR3 nucleotides read TGCGCCAGCAGCCAAGATTGGGCGGGGCCACGCACAGATACGCAGTATTTT. Its translation: CASSQDWAGPRTDTQYF. The gene calls are TRBV4-1 and TRBJ2-3; weak D call: TRBD2 (6 bases). Deletions cut 0 bases from V and 1 base from J, with 14 bases between. CDR3 length: 17 residues. Germline CDR1 MGHRA, CDR2 YSYEKL.

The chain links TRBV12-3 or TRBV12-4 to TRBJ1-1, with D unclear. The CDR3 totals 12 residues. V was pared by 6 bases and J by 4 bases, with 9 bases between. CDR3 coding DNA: TGTGCCAGCAGCCCTCGGAGCACTGAAGCTTTCTTT. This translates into CASSPRSTEAFF.

The CDR3, as DNA: TGTGCCAGCAGCGTAGAGGGCAGGGGCTATGGCTACACCTTC. Translating gives CASSVEGRGYGYTF. The genes are TRBV9 and TRBJ1-2; tentatively, D is TRBD1 (6 bases). The germline V gene encodes CDR1 SGDLS and CDR2 YYNGEE. The ends were cut back, 0 bases at V and 4 bases at J, with 10 bases in the middle. This CDR3 is built from 14 residues. Using reference TRBV9 and TRBJ1-2 for the parts outside the CDR3, the full variable domain is DSGVTQTPKHLITATGQRVTLRCSPRSGDLSVYWYQQSLDQGLQFLIQYYNGEERAKGNILERFSAQQFPDLHSELNLSSLELGDSALYFCASSVEGRGYGYTFGSGTRLTVV.

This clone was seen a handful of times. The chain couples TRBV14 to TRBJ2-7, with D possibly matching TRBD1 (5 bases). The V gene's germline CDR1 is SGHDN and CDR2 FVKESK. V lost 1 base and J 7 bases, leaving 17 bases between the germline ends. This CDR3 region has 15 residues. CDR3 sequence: CASSQGGQVKGEQYF. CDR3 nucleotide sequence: TGTGCCAGCAGCCAAGGAGGTCAGGTCAAGGGGGAGCAGTACTTC.

The CDR3 DNA sequence: TGTGCCAGTAGTATAGATCGGGCGGGTAACAACAATGAGCAGTTCTTC. Its translation is CASSIDRAGNNNEQFF. The chain recombines TRBV19 with TRBJ2-1, with D possibly TRBD2 on 5 matching bases. CDR3 length: 16 residues. Trimming removed 0 bases at V and 5 bases at J, with 14 bases between. Germline CDR1 reads LNHDA; CDR2 reads SQIVND (reference sequence).

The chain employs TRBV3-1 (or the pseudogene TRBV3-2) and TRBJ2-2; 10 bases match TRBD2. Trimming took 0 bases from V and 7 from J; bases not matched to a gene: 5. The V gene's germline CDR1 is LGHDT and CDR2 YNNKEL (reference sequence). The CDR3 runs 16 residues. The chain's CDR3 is CASSQESGRANGELFF. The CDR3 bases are TGTGCCAGCAGCCAAGAGAGCGGGAGGGCCAACGGGGAGCTGTTTTTT.